These T cell receptor beta chains were read from a single sample in a study of CD8 T cells in Susac syndrome. MiXCR, applied by TCRdb to the immunoSEQ multiplex PCR reads, yields one record per CDR3 protein. The table lists approximately 77,000 distinct CDR3 sequences, roughly 91% of them singletons. Specimen: CD4+ T cells from PBMCs. Source of these receptors: a human donor with Susac syndrome. Each CDR3 is given with its conserved first and last residue. A D gene is named only where the DNA matches it firmly. Some rows have no size entry. The others give once, few or many, or a class for an expanded clone.

TGTGCCAGCGAATCAGGGTTGGCTAACTATGGCTACACCTTC	CASESGLANYGYTF	.	TRBV28	TRBJ1-2	.
TGTGCCAGCAGCGGGGGGATCTCCTACGAGCAGTACTTC	CASSGGISYEQYF	.	TRBV14	TRBJ2-7	.
TGCAGCGTTGACGGGGACTACCTGTACCAAGAGACCCAGTACTTC	CSVDGDYLYQETQYF	TRBD2	TRBV29-1	TRBJ2-5	.
TGTGCCAGCAGGGAGACAGGGAAGTACTATGGCTACACCTTC	CASRETGKYYGYTF	TRBD1	TRBV6-5	TRBJ1-2	once
TGTGCCAGCAGTGAAGCGGCTCAGCCGAACAATGAGCAGTTCTTC	CASSEAAQPNNEQFF	.	TRBV2	TRBJ2-1	.
TGCGCCAGCAGCCAAGAGATCGTCTTCAGGGGTTCCTACAATGAGCAGTTCTTC	CASSQEIVFRGSYNEQFF	.	TRBV4-1	TRBJ2-1	.
TGTGCCAGCAGCCCCCAGGGAACCTCTGGGGCCAACGTCCTGACTTTC	CASSPQGTSGANVLTF	.	TRBV7-2	TRBJ2-6	.
TGCGCCAGCAGCCCGGAGGAGGGTCACTCCTACGAGCAGTACTTC	CASSPEEGHSYEQYF	.	TRBV5-1	TRBJ2-7	.
TGTGCCAGCAGCGTAGGTCTGGGCGTGAACTATGGCTACACCTTC	CASSVGLGVNYGYTF	.	TRBV9	TRBJ1-2	.
TGCAGTGCCCTCTCGCGGACCTCTAGCACAGATACGCAGTATTTT	CSALSRTSSTDTQYF	.	TRBV20-1	TRBJ2-3	.
TGTGCCAGTAGTATAGATCGTACAGGACCCTACGAGCAGTACTTC	CASSIDRTGPYEQYF	.	TRBV19	TRBJ2-7	.
TGCGCCAGCAGTCCTCGCGGGACCGGACCCTACGAGCAGTACTTC	CASSPRGTGPYEQYF	.	TRBV5-1	TRBJ2-7	.
TGTGCCAGCAGCTTAGGATCAGGGGGCATCTATGGCTACACCTTC	CASSLGSGGIYGYTF	TRBD1	TRBV7-3	TRBJ1-2	.
TGTGCCAGCAGCTTGACTAATCCAAGGACAGATACGCAGTATTTT	CASSLTNPRTDTQYF	.	TRBV6-5	TRBJ2-3	.
TGCAGTGCCCTAGGTGGGACTAGCATCCACGAGCAGTACTTC	CSALGGTSIHEQYF	TRBD2	TRBV20-1	TRBJ2-7	.
TGTGCCAGCAGTTACAGCTTGGGACAGGGTGGCAATGAGCAGTTCTTC	CASSYSLGQGGNEQFF	TRBD1	TRBV6-5	TRBJ2-1	.
TGCAGTGCTAGAGGGTCCAGGGGGCCCAATCAGCCCCAGCATTTT	CSARGSRGPNQPQHF	TRBD1	TRBV20-1	TRBJ1-5	.
TGTGCCAGCAGCCTAAAGGGGGGAGACACTGAAGCTTTCTTT	CASSLKGGDTEAFF	.	TRBV7-9	TRBJ1-1	.
TGTGCCAGCAGCTTGGGGGGAGAGCAGTTCTTC	CASSLGGEQFF	.	TRBV7-3	TRBJ2-1	.
TGTGCCAGCAGCTCAACGCGGGCCCAAGAGACCCAGTACTTC	CASSSTRAQETQYF	.	TRBV7-2	TRBJ2-5	.
TGTGCCGCTACACAGGGCACCTCCTACGAGCAGTACTTC	CAATQGTSYEQYF	.	TRBV30	TRBJ2-7	.
TGTGCCAGCAGCCAAGATGGGACAGTCAATCAGCCCCAGCATTTT	CASSQDGTVNQPQHF	TRBD1	TRBV3-1	TRBJ1-5	.
TGTGCCAGCAGCGCCGACAGGCCCCGTGGCTACACCTTC	CASSADRPRGYTF	.	TRBV7-2	TRBJ1-2	.
TGTGCCAGCAGCTTAAGCCCGGGGACGGGAGGATCTCGCGAGCAGTACTTC	CASSLSPGTGGSREQYF	TRBD2	TRBV7-2	TRBJ2-7	.
TGTGCCAGCAGGCGGGACAGACACTACGAGCAGTACTTC	CASRRDRHYEQYF	.	TRBV7-2	TRBJ2-7	once
TGCAGTGCTAGAGATGCGTTGGGACAGGGGGCTACAGATACGCAGTATTTT	CSARDALGQGATDTQYF	TRBD1	TRBV20-1	TRBJ2-3	.
TGTGCCAGCAGTTCCCCCACCCGGGGAGAGACCCAGTACTTC	CASSSPTRGETQYF	.	TRBV27	TRBJ2-5	.
TGCGCCAGCAGCTTGGTTACTGGGGCCAACGTCCTGACTTTC	CASSLVTGANVLTF	.	TRBV5-1	TRBJ2-6	once
TGTGCCAGCAGCTCGGGGACAGGGAGAGGACAGCCCCAGCATTTT	CASSSGTGRGQPQHF	TRBD1	TRBV7-6	TRBJ1-5	.
TGCGCCAGCAGTTTGAGGTCGGGCCGAATTGAAGCTTTCTTT	CASSLRSGRIEAFF	.	TRBV5-1	TRBJ1-1	.
TGTGCCAGCAGCCAACTGGACAGGGGTGGCTACACCTTC	CASSQLDRGGYTF	TRBD1	TRBV14	TRBJ1-2	.
TGCAGTGCTTCGCGGAGGGGAGGAGATACGCAGTATTTT	CSASRRGGDTQYF	.	TRBV20-1	TRBJ2-3	.
TGTGCCAGCAGTTTTGGGGTAGCGGGAGGAGGCGATGAGCAGTTCTTC	CASSFGVAGGGDEQFF	TRBD2	TRBV12-3/TRBV12-4	TRBJ2-1	.